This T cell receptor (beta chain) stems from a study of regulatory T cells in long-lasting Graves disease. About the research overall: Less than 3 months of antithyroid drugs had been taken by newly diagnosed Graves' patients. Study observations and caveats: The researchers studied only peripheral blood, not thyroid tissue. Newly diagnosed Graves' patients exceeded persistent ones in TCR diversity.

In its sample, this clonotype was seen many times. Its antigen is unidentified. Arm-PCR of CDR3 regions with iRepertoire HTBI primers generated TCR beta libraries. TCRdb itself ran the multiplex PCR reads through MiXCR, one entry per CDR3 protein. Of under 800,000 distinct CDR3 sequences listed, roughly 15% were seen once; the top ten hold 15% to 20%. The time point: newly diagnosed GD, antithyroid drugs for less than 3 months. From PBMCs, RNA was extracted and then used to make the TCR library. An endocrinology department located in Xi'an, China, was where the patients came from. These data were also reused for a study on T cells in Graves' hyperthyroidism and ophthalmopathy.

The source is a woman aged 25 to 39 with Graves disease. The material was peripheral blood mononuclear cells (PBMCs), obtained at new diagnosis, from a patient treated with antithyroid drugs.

In nucleotides, the CDR3 is TGTGCCAGCAGACCTACCAGGGGAACTAACTATGGCTACACCTTC. Its translation: CASRPTRGTNYGYTF. This chain uses TRBV28 with TRBJ1-2; TRBD1 might be the D (6 bases). Germline CDR1 reads MDHEN; CDR2 reads SYDVKM. Trimming cost V 6 bases and J 0 bases, with 14 bases left between them. The CDR3 has 15 residues.